This T cell receptor beta chain was captured by sequencing in a study of shared clonotypes between healthy human individuals. Unsorted PBMC samples were amplified in replicate PCRs containing 250 to 350 ng DNA, tens of thousands of T cell genomes. Spread over ten immunoSEQ deep assay plates, unsorted PBMC DNA underwent sequencing. Profiled with immunoSEQ multiplex PCR; TCRdb holds only in-frame clones, not every one. The sample lists about 490,000 clones; 65% to 85% were seen once. The V segment lost 5 bases and the J segment 4 bases; nucleotides outside the gene matches: 9. The CDR3 consists of 15 residues. From germline, CDR1 is MGHRA and CDR2 YSYEKL. Recent acute infections and vaccinations were absent in the healthy HIV-negative adult donors. Only Caucasian adults living in Nashville, Tennessee served as donors.

Sequenced material: PBMCs. The chain joins TRBV4-1 to TRBJ1-1, with 8 bases that match TRBD1. This receptor was obtained from a woman in her 40s in good health. Some clones in this sample may be carry-over from other donors' samples. For the CDR3, the DNA is TGCGCCAGCAGCATCCCGGCGACAGGGGTCACTGAAGCTTTCTTT. It is translated as CASSIPATGVTEAFF.